The 24 T cell receptor beta chains in this list originate from one sample, sequenced in a study of beta chain features in type 1 diabetes. Expressed TCRB transcripts got sequenced, as all isolated RNA was reverse transcribed. TCRdb keeps only in-frame clones here, not all; method: immunoSEQ multiplex PCR. The data contain 250,000 to 300,000 clones, 7% to 9% of them singletons. The specimen sequenced was central memory CD4+ T cells from blood. The receptors stem from a young woman in good health.

The sample holds many counts of this clone. The V and J genes are TRBV28 and TRBJ2-4; TRBD1 or TRBD2 may be the D gene (5 bases each). From germline, CDR1 is MDHEN and CDR2 SYDVKM. V was trimmed by 6 bases and J by 9 bases, leaving 12 bases between them. This CDR3 is 12 amino acids long. CDR3 DNA: TGTGCCAGCAGCCCTCGTGGGGGCATTCAGTACTTC. Encoded protein: CASSPRGGIQYF. The whole variable domain, remainder taken from reference TRBV28 and TRBJ2-4, is DVKVTQSSRYLVKRTGEKVFLECVQDMDHENMFWYRQDPGLGLRLIYFSYDVKMKEKGDIPEGYSVSREKKERFSLILESASTNQTSMYLCASSPRGGIQYFGAGTRLSVL.

The J gene is TRBJ2-3, the V gene TRBV7-9; no firm D call. V lost 8 bases to trimming and J lost 6 bases, with 9 bases between them. The length of the CDR3 is 11 residues. CDR1 and CDR2 (germline): SEHNR, FQNEAQ (reference sequence). The CDR3 DNA is TGTGCCAGCTCACCCAGGGATACGCAGTATTTT. It specifies CASSPRDTQYF.

The chain couples TRBV14 to TRBJ2-5; D remains unclear. CDR1 is SGHDN and CDR2 is FVKESK in the germline V gene. Trimming took off 2 bases at V and 2 bases at J, with 12 bases between the two ends. This CDR3 contains 15 residues. The CDR3 DNA reads TGTGCCAGCAGCCAAACGGGCAGGAAGCAAGAGACCCAGTACTTC. This gives the protein CASSQTGRKQETQYF.

This clone was seen only a few times. In DNA form, the CDR3 reads TGTGCCAGCAGCTTAGCTGCTCGCGATTATGGCTACACCTTC. Translation gives CASSLAARDYGYTF. The V gene is TRBV7-9, the J gene TRBJ1-2, with D uncertain. CDR3 length: 14 amino acids. The V gene's germline CDR1 is SEHNR and CDR2 FQNEAQ (reference sequence). Trimming shortened V by 0 bases and J by 5 bases, and 10 bases separated the two germline ends.

This clone has just a few counts. This chain joins TRBV2 and TRBJ1-4; D remains ambiguous. Germline CDR1 SNHLY, CDR2 FYNNEI. The V gene lost 6 bases and the J gene lost 4 bases, with 15 bases spanning the gap. There are 15 residues in the CDR3. The CDR3 coding sequence is TGTGCCAGCAGAGAAAGGAGGATGGATAATGAAAAACTGTTTTTT. It encodes CASRERRMDNEKLFF.

The chain has TRBV29-1 and TRBJ1-2; possibly TRBD1 for D (6 bases). V lost 7 bases, J lost 7 bases, and 19 bases lay in between. The germline V gene has CDR1 SQVTM and CDR2 ANQGSEA. The CDR3 contains 13 residues. The CDR3 reads CSAGGAETFGYTF. CDR3 DNA sequence: TGCAGCGCCGGGGGGGCAGAGACCTTTGGCTACACCTTC.

This chain uses TRBV25-1 with TRBJ2-7, with D perhaps TRBD1 (5 bases). The CDR3 is 14 amino acids. The V and J ends lost 6 bases and 3 bases respectively, with 15 bases between them. The germline V gene encodes CDR1 MGHDK and CDR2 SYGVNS. Here the CDR3 DNA reads TGTGCCAGCAGCTCCAGTCCTAGGGGCTACGAGCAGTACTTC. Amino acids: CASSSSPRGYEQYF.

The sample holds a few counts of this clone. The genes are TRBV5-4 and TRBJ2-3; D not certain. CDR1 and CDR2 (germline): SGHNT, YYREEE (reference sequence). The CDR3 runs 14 residues. V shed 2 bases and J shed 0 bases, with 7 bases lying between them. CDR3 DNA: TGTGCCAGCAGCTTAGATGGCAGCACAGATACGCAGTATTTT. Its protein product is CASSLDGSTDTQYF.

Only a few counts were recorded for this clone. CDR3 loop: CASSAASGLGGYTF. DNA for the CDR3: TGTGCCAGCAGTGCCGCGTCCGGCTTGGGTGGCTACACCTTC. The rearrangement joins TRBV28 to TRBJ1-2; D remains unclear. CDR1 is MDHEN, CDR2 SYDVKM, per germline. Between the trimmed V and J ends, which lost 5 bases and 7 bases, there was a span of 17 bases. The CDR3 is 14 amino acids.

This clone occurred a few times. The rearrangement links TRBV5-4 to TRBJ2-1; the match to TRBD2 covers 8 bases. The CDR3 has 16 residues. Germline assignment: CDR1 SGHNT and CDR2 YYREEE (reference sequence). V shed 3 bases and J 0 bases; nucleotides not matched to a gene: 5. CDR3 protein: CASSSAGGRSYNEQFF. The CDR3 DNA follows: TGTGCCAGCAGCTCCGCGGGGGGCCGCTCCTACAATGAGCAGTTCTTC.

This clone was counted at least ten times. The chain combines TRBV5-4 with TRBJ2-1; TRBD2 might be the D (6 bases). The CDR3 totals 15 residues. Germline-derived CDR1 and CDR2 are SGHNT and YYREEE (reference sequence). Trimming shortened V by 1 base and J by 10 bases, and 18 bases separated the two germline ends. The CDR3 coding sequence is TGTGCCAGCAGCTTGTTCGGGCGGGAAATAGGCGAGCAGTTCTTC. Translation gives CASSLFGREIGEQFF.

The chain couples TRBV6-1 to TRBJ1-6; D is ambiguous. CDR1 and CDR2 (germline): MNHNS, SASEGT. The germline V and J ends were trimmed by 2 bases and 8 bases, with 16 bases remaining between them. This CDR3 contains 16 residues. The CDR3 sequence: CASSEWLGSGDSPLHF. CDR3 nucleotides: TGTGCCAGCAGTGAATGGTTAGGGTCGGGAGATTCACCCCTCCACTTT.

The sample holds a few counts of this clone. The identical CDR3 is also encoded by other nucleotide sequences in the sample. The V and J genes are TRBV7-2 and TRBJ2-2; tentatively, D is TRBD1 (5 bases). Germline V gene lookup returns CDR1 SGHTA and CDR2 FQGNSA. The CDR3 contains 14 residues. Between the trimmed V and J ends, which lost 3 bases and 2 bases, there was a span of 7 bases. CDR3 sequence reads: CASSLGLNTGELFF. For the CDR3, the DNA is TGTGCCAGCAGCTTGGGGCTTAACACCGGGGAGCTGTTTTTT. Full variable domain (rest looked up from reference TRBV7-2 and TRBJ2-2): GAGVSQSPSNKVTEKGKDVELRCDPISGHTALYWYRQSLGQGLEFLIYFQGNSAPDKSGLPSDRFSAERTGGSVSTLTIQRTQQEDSAVYLCASSLGLNTGELFFGEGSRLTVL.

The sample holds a few counts of this clone. The rearrangement joins TRBV9 to TRBJ1-2, with unresolved D. The V gene's germline CDR1 is SGDLS and CDR2 YYNGEE. V was trimmed by 0 bases and J by 7 bases, leaving 7 bases between them. CDR3 length equals 12 residues. CDR3 loop: CASSVGGSGYTF. The CDR3 DNA reads as TGTGCCAGCAGCGTAGGCGGCAGTGGCTACACCTTC.

The chain uses TRBV2 and TRBJ1-5; weak D call: TRBD1 (6 bases). V was clipped by 6 bases and J by 5 bases, with 11 bases between them. The CDR3 is 13 residues long. Germline V gene data show CDR1 as SNHLY and CDR2 as FYNNEI. CDR3 sequence: CASRPTGHQPQHF. CDR3 in DNA: TGTGCCAGCAGACCCACAGGGCATCAGCCCCAGCATTTT.

Here the CDR3 DNA reads TGCGCCAGCAGCTCGCCGGACAGGGGGGATGAAAAACTGTTTTTT. Translating it yields CASSSPDRGDEKLFF. The chain recombines TRBV5-1 with TRBJ1-4; TRBD1 matches 10 bases. This CDR3 has 15 residues. Trimming at V came to 3 bases and at J to 6 bases, leaving 5 bases not matched to a gene. Germline V gene data show CDR1 as SGHRS and CDR2 as YFSETQ.

This clone was observed a few times. The sample has other DNA sequences that encode this CDR3 too. The chain combines TRBV6-6 with TRBJ1-2; unclear D gene. The germline V gene has CDR1 MNHNY and CDR2 SVGAGI (reference sequence). Trimming removed 8 bases at V and 4 bases at J, with 8 bases between. CDR3 length equals 11 residues. CDR3 region: CASRGSYGYTF. In DNA form, the CDR3 reads TGTGCCAGCCGAGGGTCCTATGGCTACACCTTC.

In its sample, this clone was seen a few times. The CDR3 protein is CATSSTGRGPRETQYF. Written as DNA, the CDR3 is TGTGCCACCTCCTCTACGGGGAGGGGGCCTAGAGAGACCCAGTACTTC. The rearrangement joins TRBV15 to TRBJ2-5; D possibly matches TRBD1 or TRBD2 (7 bases each). CDR1 is LNHNV and CDR2 is YYDKDF in the germline V gene (reference sequence). V lost 8 bases to trimming and J lost 4 bases, with 23 bases between them. This CDR3 has 16 amino acids. Complete variable domain (other parts from reference TRBV15 and TRBJ2-5): DAMVIQNPRYQVTQFGKPVTLSCSQTLNHNVMYWYQQKSSQAPKLLFHYYDKDFNNEADTPDNFQSRRPNTSFCFLDIRSPGLGDTAMYLCATSSTGRGPRETQYFGPGTRLLVL.

This clone has a handful of counts. This may arise from a read error, as a much more abundant clone is one base away. The identical CDR3 is also encoded by other nucleotide sequences in the sample. The chain joins TRBV7-9 to TRBJ2-3, with D unresolved. The CDR3 contains 11 residues. V shed 0 bases and J shed 6 bases, with 1 base lying between them. CDR1 is SEHNR and CDR2 is FQNEAQ in the germline V gene (reference sequence). The CDR3 loop reads CASSLADTQYF. CDR3 in DNA: TGTGCCAGCAGCTTAGCCGATACGCAGTATTTT.

This clone was seen a handful of times. V gene TRBV7-9 combines with J gene TRBJ2-5; D gene ambiguous. Germline loops: CDR1 SEHNR, CDR2 FQNEAQ (reference sequence). Trimming left V 3 bases short and J 4 bases short, with 6 bases between. The CDR3 loop spans 12 amino acids. The CDR3 DNA reads as TGTGCCAGCAGCTTCTGGGGAGAGACCCAGTACTTC. Translating it yields CASSFWGETQYF.

J is TRBJ1-5 and V is TRBV4-2; D not certain. Per germline, CDR1 LGHNA and CDR2 YNFKEQ. CDR3 length: 15 residues. Trimming shortened V by 0 bases and J by 5 bases, and 11 bases separated the two germline ends. In DNA form, the CDR3 reads TGTGCCAGCAGCCAAGATCCCCAACCATATCAGCCCCAGCATTTT. Encoded protein: CASSQDPQPYQPQHF.

Ten or more counts support this clone. The chain recombines TRBV14 with TRBJ1-2, with D unclear. CDR1 and CDR2 (germline): SGHDN, FVKESK. V lost 3 bases and J lost 2, with 4 bases in between. The length of the CDR3 is 12 residues. CDR3 amino acids: CASSQQNYGYTF. CDR3 bases: TGTGCCAGCAGCCAGCAGAACTATGGCTACACCTTC.

There are a few counts of this clone. The genes are TRBV23-1 and TRBJ2-7; 7 bases map to TRBD1. TRBV23-1 is an ORF, and what it does is uncertain. The CDR3 runs to 16 residues. Unmatched junction bases numbered 10, after V lost 2 bases and J lost 3 bases. The CDR3 is CASSQVQTGFLYEQYF. CDR3 bases: TGCGCCAGCAGTCAAGTCCAGACAGGGTTCCTCTACGAGCAGTACTTC.

This clone was seen a handful of times. This chain links TRBV7-2 with TRBJ1-1, with 9 bases aligning to TRBD1. Germline-derived CDR1 and CDR2 are SGHTA and FQGNSA. The CDR3 consists of 16 residues. Trimming took 4 bases from V and 0 from J; bases not matched to a gene: 6. The DNA for the CDR3 is TGTGCCAGCAGCTCGTGGACAGGGGTCATGAACACTGAAGCTTTCTTT. Protein sequence: CASSSWTGVMNTEAFF. Using reference TRBV7-2 and TRBJ1-1 for the parts outside the CDR3, the full variable domain is GAGVSQSPSNKVTEKGKDVELRCDPISGHTALYWYRQSLGQGLEFLIYFQGNSAPDKSGLPSDRFSAERTGGSVSTLTIQRTQQEDSAVYLCASSSWTGVMNTEAFFGQGTRLTVV.